This T cell receptor beta chain was profiled in a study of graft-versus-host responses after intestinal transplantation. Study-wide background: Multivisceral, liver-intestinal, or isolated intestinal transplants were performed in recipients.

Assay used: immunoSEQ multiplex PCR; TCRdb lists only in-frame clones, some missing. The repertoire holds about 88,000 clones, with approximately 90% as singletons. General study findings and limits: Subjects displaying graft-donor T cell macrochimerism possessed elevated graft-versus-host to host-versus-graft clonal ratios inside allografts. There were GvH clones found in recipient marrow, and some of them appeared first in ileum or blood.

About this clone itself: Its antigen remains unidentified.

Germline V gives CDR1 MGHDK, CDR2 SYGVNS. Trimming shortened V by 4 bases and J by 3 bases, and 16 bases separated the two germline ends. This CDR3 has 16 amino acids. The sequencing here drew on unstimulated CD4+ T cells sorted from spleen or lymph node cells, taken before transplant. The chain carries TRBV25-1 and TRBJ2-1, with D possibly matching TRBD1 (6 bases). This TCR derives from a human donor who was the organ donor for an intestinal transplant. As DNA, the CDR3 is TGTGCCAGCAGTGGACTGACGGACAGCCACTACAATGAGCAGTTCTTC. Amino acids: CASSGLTDSHYNEQFF.